Presented here are 19 T cell receptor beta chains from one specimen sequenced in a study of shared clonotypes between healthy human individuals. The naive CD8 population came from CD45RO-negative cells selected for CCR7, without terminally differentiated effector memory CD45RA+ cells. Sequenced by immunoSEQ multiplex PCR; TCRdb stores in-frame clones only, minus some. The sample includes about 2.2 million clones, approximately 94% of them seen just once. The specimen was naive CD8+ T cells from PBMCs. The origin of the receptors is a young man in good health. Some clones in this sample may be carry-over from other donors' samples.

The chain has TRBV29-1 and TRBJ2-1; tentative D call: TRBD2 (6 bases). This CDR3 has 16 residues. Deletions cut 2 bases from V and 2 bases from J, with 16 bases between. Per germline, CDR1 SQVTM and CDR2 ANQGSEA. The CDR3, as DNA: TGCAGCGTTGAATATGTGGGGGGAACCCCCTACAATGAGCAGTTCTTC. Its protein product is CSVEYVGGTPYNEQFF.

The table lists this clone with a count of one. The chain couples TRBV13 to TRBJ2-7; D is uncertain. Per the germline V gene, CDR1 is PRHDT and CDR2 is FYEKMQ (reference sequence). Trimming left V 3 bases short and J 5 bases short, with 11 bases between. The length of the CDR3 is 13 residues. CDR3 DNA sequence: TGTGCCAGCAGCTTGACGGGCCCCCACGAGCAGTACTTC. Amino acids: CASSLTGPHEQYF.

V usage is TRBV6-1 and J usage is TRBJ1-4, with 8 positions matching TRBD1. This CDR3 is built from 16 residues. Looked up from germline, CDR1 is MNHNS and CDR2 is SASEGT. The V segment lost 3 bases and the J segment 7 bases; nucleotides outside the gene matches: 10. Here the CDR3 reads CASSEMAGGIGEKLFF. Written as DNA, the CDR3 is TGTGCCAGCAGTGAGATGGCAGGGGGCATAGGTGAAAAACTGTTTTTT.

Points on this clone: The sample has other DNA sequences that encode this CDR3 too. The gene calls are TRBV28 and TRBJ2-7; D perhaps matches TRBD2 (6 bases). Per germline, CDR1 MDHEN and CDR2 SYDVKM. This CDR3 spans 14 amino acids. V lost 5 bases and J lost 1, with 12 bases in between. Here the CDR3 DNA reads TGTGCCAGCAGTCCGTTTGCGGGGTCCTACGAGCAGTACTTC. Protein sequence: CASSPFAGSYEQYF.

This clone showed up just once. The sample contains more than one DNA sequence encoding this CDR3. The chain employs TRBV7-9 and TRBJ1-2; TRBD1 matches 7 bases. Germline V gene lookup returns CDR1 SEHNR and CDR2 FQNEAQ (reference sequence). There are 14 residues in the CDR3. Trimming removed 5 bases from V and 2 bases from J; junction bases left unmatched: 5. The chain's CDR3 is CASSPTGVNYGYTF. In DNA, the CDR3 is TGTGCCAGCAGCCCCACAGGGGTAAACTATGGCTACACCTTC.

J is TRBJ2-5 and V is TRBV27; maybe TRBD1 (5 bases). The germline V and J ends were trimmed by 7 bases and 3 bases, with 12 bases remaining between them. The CDR3 sequence is 13 residues long. Germline V CDR1 and CDR2: MNHEY, SMNVEV (reference sequence). The DNA for the CDR3 is TGTGCCAGCACCTCGACAGAAGAAGAGACCCAGTACTTC. Its protein product is CASTSTEEETQYF.

The V call is TRBV15, the J call TRBJ1-3; no clear D gene. Germline CDR1 LNHNV, CDR2 YYDKDF (reference sequence). CDR3 length: 13 residues. Trimming took off 5 bases at V and 0 bases at J, with 5 bases between the two ends. The CDR3 DNA sequence: TGTGCCACCAGCTCCTACTCTGGAAACACCATATATTTT. Encoded protein: CATSSYSGNTIYF. The full variable domain, its missing parts supplied by reference TRBV15 and TRBJ1-3, is DAMVIQNPRYQVTQFGKPVTLSCSQTLNHNVMYWYQQKSSQAPKLLFHYYDKDFNNEADTPDNFQSRRPNTSFCFLDIRSPGLGDTAMYLCATSSYSGNTIYFGEGSWLTVV.

The V gene is TRBV6-5, the J gene TRBJ2-2; no reliable D call. The CDR3 totals 13 residues. Germline loops: CDR1 MNHEY, CDR2 SVGAGI. Trimming left V 4 bases short and J 6 bases short, with 9 bases between. The DNA of the CDR3 is TGTGCCAGCAGTTTAGTTAGTGCCGGGGAGCTGTTTTTT. This sequence encodes CASSLVSAGELFF.

The V call is TRBV5-1, the J call TRBJ2-1, with D unresolved. V lost 2 bases and J lost 0, with 9 bases in between. This CDR3 comprises 15 residues. Germline V lookup: CDR1 SGHRS, CDR2 YFSETQ. Written as DNA, the CDR3 is TGCGCCAGCAGCTTCCTCCCGGGCTCCTACAATGAGCAGTTCTTC. Translating it yields CASSFLPGSYNEQFF. The full variable domain, completed using reference TRBV5-1 and TRBJ2-1, is KAGVTQTPRYLIKTRGQQVTLSCSPISGHRSVSWYQQTPGQGLQFLFEYFSETQRNKGNFPGRFSGRQFSNSRSEMNVSTLELGDSALYLCASSFLPGSYNEQFFGPGTRLTVL.

The chain uses TRBV7-8 and TRBJ2-7; D is unresolved. The germline V gene has CDR1 SGHVS and CDR2 FQNEAQ. V shed 5 bases and J shed 3 bases, with 17 bases lying between them. The CDR3 loop spans 15 amino acids. The chain's CDR3 is CASSPSYGLSYEQYF. The CDR3 bases are TGTGCCAGCAGCCCGTCATACGGGTTAAGCTACGAGCAGTACTTC.

This chain joins TRBV4-1 and TRBJ2-7; D is possibly TRBD1 (5 bases). V lost 3 bases to trimming and J lost 2 bases, with 11 bases between them. Germline V gives CDR1 MGHRA, CDR2 YSYEKL. The CDR3 runs 14 residues. Here the CDR3 DNA reads TGCGCCAGCAGCCAGGAAATCAGGGCCTACGAGCAGTACTTC. Amino acids: CASSQEIRAYEQYF.

This rearrangement joins TRBV27 to TRBJ2-1, with D possibly TRBD2 on 5 matching bases. CDR1 and CDR2 from the germline V gene are MNHEY and SMNVEV (reference sequence). V lost 11 bases to trimming and J lost 12 bases, with 14 bases between them. CDR3 length equals 10 residues. The CDR3: CAGGQAGQFF. The DNA of the CDR3 is TGTGCCGGCGGGCAGGCGGGGCAGTTCTTC.

This chain connects TRBV7-3 to TRBJ2-3; 7 nucleotides agree with TRBD2. J lost 6 bases, V lost 1 base, and 7 bases had no gene match. This CDR3 has 15 amino acids. Germline V gene data show CDR1 as SGHTA and CDR2 as FQGTGA. The CDR3 is CASSLSRRGRDTQYF. For the CDR3, the DNA is TGTGCCAGCAGCTTAAGTCGGCGGGGGAGGGATACGCAGTATTTT.

The rearrangement joins TRBV11-2 to TRBJ2-7, with D perhaps being TRBD1 or TRBD2 (6 bases each). Trimming removed 0 bases from V and 3 bases from J, with 18 bases in between. This CDR3 contains 17 residues. Germline V gene sequence: CDR1 SGHAT, CDR2 FQNNGV. CDR3 sequence reads: CASSLDISGGGHYEQYF. The DNA of the CDR3 is TGTGCCAGCAGCTTAGATATTAGCGGTGGGGGCCACTACGAGCAGTACTTC. Filled out from reference TRBV11-2 and TRBJ2-7, the complete variable domain reads EAGVAQSPRYKIIEKRQSVAFWCNPISGHATLYWYQQILGQGPKLLIQFQNNGVVDDSQLPKDRFSAERLKGVDSTLKIQPAKLEDSAVYLCASSLDISGGGHYEQYFGPGTRLTVT.

In this sample, this clone turned up a few times. The chain links TRBV2 to TRBJ2-2; D perhaps matches TRBD1 (5 bases). CDR3 length equals 15 residues. CDR1 and CDR2 (germline): SNHLY, FYNNEI. V was trimmed by 4 bases and J by 4 bases, leaving 13 bases between them. CDR3 residues: CASSAGQGRTGELFF. As DNA, the CDR3 is TGTGCCAGCAGTGCAGGGCAAGGTCGCACCGGGGAGCTGTTTTTT.

The chain's CDR3 is CASSRYRGGTGELFF. The DNA for the CDR3 is TGTGCCAGCAGCCGATACAGGGGCGGCACCGGGGAGCTGTTTTTT. The chain uses TRBV11-2 and TRBJ2-2; TRBD1 matches at 7 bases. The V gene's germline CDR1 is SGHAT and CDR2 FQNNGV. With V trimmed by 5 bases and J by 4 bases, 7 bases remained unmatched. The CDR3 covers 15 residues. Combining the CDR3 with reference TRBV11-2 and TRBJ2-2 gives the whole variable domain EAGVAQSPRYKIIEKRQSVAFWCNPISGHATLYWYQQILGQGPKLLIQFQNNGVVDDSQLPKDRFSAERLKGVDSTLKIQPAKLEDSAVYLCASSRYRGGTGELFFGEGSRLTVL.

As regards this clone: The sample contains more than one DNA sequence encoding this CDR3. V usage is TRBV27 and J usage is TRBJ2-7, with 7 bases fitting TRBD1. Germline V gene sequence: CDR1 MNHEY, CDR2 SMNVEV (reference sequence). The CDR3 is 13 amino acids. V dropped 4 bases and J dropped 2; count of bases not matched to a gene: 2. The CDR3 sequence: CASSWGTAYEQYF. The DNA for the CDR3 is TGTGCCAGCAGTTGGGGGACAGCCTACGAGCAGTACTTC.

The chain is built from TRBV9 and TRBJ2-1, with 10 bases fitting TRBD2. From germline, CDR1 is SGDLS and CDR2 YYNGEE. The CDR3 has 16 amino acids. J lost 6 bases, V lost 4 bases, and 10 bases had no gene match. The CDR3 sequence is CASSLSGRVTSNEQFF. The DNA for the CDR3 is TGTGCCAGCAGCCTCAGCGGGAGGGTAACTTCCAATGAGCAGTTCTTC.

This clone has only one observation. The chain is built from TRBV4-3 and TRBJ1-2, with D maybe TRBD1 (5 bases). V lost 6 bases, J lost 4 bases, and 15 bases lay in between. The V gene's germline CDR1 is LGHNA and CDR2 YSLEER. This CDR3 has 14 residues. CDR3 sequence (DNA): TGCGCCAGCAGTGGGGAAGGGGTTGGCTATGGCTACACCTTC. Its protein product is CASSGEGVGYGYTF.